This T cell receptor (beta chain) is from a study of T cells after yellow fever vaccination. Study-wide points: Reappearing after the booster were most of the clones from primary vaccination (about 95% CD4, around 90% CD8).

Germline V gene lookup returns CDR1 MNHNY and CDR2 SVGAGI (reference sequence). V was pared by 6 bases and J by 2 bases, with 16 bases between. This CDR3 comprises 15 residues. This clonotype occurred many times. Antigen unknown. A single record per CDR3 protein comes from TCRdb applying MiXCR to the 5' RACE reads. The data show over 250,000 distinct CDR3 sequences, 4.1% seen once. The sample consisted of PBMCs, taken 5 days after the yellow fever booster vaccination. V and J are TRBV6-6 and TRBJ1-1; no clear D gene. This TCR was sampled from a man aged 18 to 29 who received the YFV17D yellow fever vaccine. The CDR3: CASSRSDPRNTEAFF. CDR3 bases: TGTGCCAGCAGCCGCAGCGATCCAAGAAACACTGAAGCTTTCTTT.